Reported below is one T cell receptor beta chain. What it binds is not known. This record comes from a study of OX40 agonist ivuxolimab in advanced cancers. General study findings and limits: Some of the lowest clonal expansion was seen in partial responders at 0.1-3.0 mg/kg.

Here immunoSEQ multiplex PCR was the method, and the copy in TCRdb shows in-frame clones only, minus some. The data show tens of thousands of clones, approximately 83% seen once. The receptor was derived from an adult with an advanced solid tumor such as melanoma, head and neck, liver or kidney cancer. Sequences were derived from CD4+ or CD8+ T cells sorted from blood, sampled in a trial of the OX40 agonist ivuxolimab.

The CDR3 sequence: CASSLPREPQHF. The CDR3 DNA sequence: TGTGCCAGCAGTTTACCCCGGGAACCCCAGCATTTT. The chain is built from TRBV28 and TRBJ1-5; D gene ambiguous. Trimming removed 2 bases at V and 10 bases at J, with 9 bases between. Germline loops: CDR1 MDHEN, CDR2 SYDVKM. CDR3 length equals 12 residues.